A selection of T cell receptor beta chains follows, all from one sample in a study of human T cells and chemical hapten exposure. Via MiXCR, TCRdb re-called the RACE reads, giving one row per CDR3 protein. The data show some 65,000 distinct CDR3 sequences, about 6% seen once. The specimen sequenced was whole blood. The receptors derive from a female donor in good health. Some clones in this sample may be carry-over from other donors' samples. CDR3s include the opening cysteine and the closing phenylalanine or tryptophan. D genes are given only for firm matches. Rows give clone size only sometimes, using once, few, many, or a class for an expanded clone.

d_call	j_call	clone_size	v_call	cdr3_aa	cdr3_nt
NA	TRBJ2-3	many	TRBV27	CASSLPGTRLDTQYF	TGTGCCAGCAGTTTACCCGGGACACGGTTAGATACGCAGTATTTT
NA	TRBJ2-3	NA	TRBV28	CASTPSGGGFGTQYF	TGTGCCAGCACACCTAGCGGAGGGGGTTTTGGTACGCAGTATTTT
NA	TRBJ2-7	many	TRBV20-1	CSAHRGNYEQYF	TGCAGTGCCCACCGGGGGAACTACGAGCAGTACTTC
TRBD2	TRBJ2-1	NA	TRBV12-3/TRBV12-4	CASSSSGSNYNEQFF	TGTGCCAGCAGTTCTAGCGGGAGTAACTACAATGAGCAGTTCTTC
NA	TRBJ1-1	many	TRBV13	CASSPRAVEAFF	TGTGCCAGCAGCCCACGGGCAGTCGAAGCTTTCTTT
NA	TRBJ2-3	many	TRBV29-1	CSVWTGTDTQYF	TGCAGCGTCTGGACAGGCACAGATACGCAGTATTTT
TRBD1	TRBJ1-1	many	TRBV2	CANTRDRLSTEAFF	TGTGCCAATACCCGGGACAGACTCTCCACTGAAGCTTTCTTT
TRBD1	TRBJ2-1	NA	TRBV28	CASSLNQGASYNEQFF	TGTGCCAGCAGTTTAAATCAGGGGGCCTCCTACAATGAGCAGTTCTTC
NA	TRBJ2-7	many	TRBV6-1	CASSPRRGQNLYEQYF	TGTGCCAGCAGTCCAAGGAGGGGACAGAACCTTTACGAGCAGTACTTC
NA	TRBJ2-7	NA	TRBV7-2	CASSLARDTYEQYF	TGTGCCAGCAGCTTAGCCCGGGACACCTACGAGCAGTACTTC
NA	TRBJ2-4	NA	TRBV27	CASSSPGRVPAKNIQYF	TGTGCCAGCAGCTCTCCGGGCAGGGTCCCGGCCAAAAACATTCAGTACTTC
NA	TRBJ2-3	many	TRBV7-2	CASSPQGDTQYF	TGTGCCAGCAGCCCCCAGGGAGATACGCAGTATTTT
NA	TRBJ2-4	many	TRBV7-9	CASSFGSPGSPKNIQYF	TGTGCCAGCAGCTTCGGTTCCCCCGGGAGTCCCAAAAACATTCAGTACTTC
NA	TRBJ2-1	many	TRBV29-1	CSVEIPLTYNEQFF	TGCAGCGTTGAGATACCCCTTACCTACAATGAGCAGTTCTTC
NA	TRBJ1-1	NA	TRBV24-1	CATRGQNTEAFF	TGTGCCACCAGAGGACAGAACACTGAAGCTTTCTTT
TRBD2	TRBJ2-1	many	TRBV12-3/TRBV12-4	CASSLREGQPGLF	TGTGCCAGCAGTTTGCGGGAGGGTCAACCGGGGCTCTTC
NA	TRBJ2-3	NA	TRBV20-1	CSASGGTADTQYF	TGCAGTGCTAGCGGAGGGACCGCAGATACGCAGTATTTT
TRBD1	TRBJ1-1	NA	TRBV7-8	CASSLVGQGATEAFF	TGTGCCAGCAGCTTAGTAGGACAGGGGGCTACTGAAGCTTTCTTT
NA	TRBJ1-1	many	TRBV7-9	CASSLVQNTEAFF	TGTGCCAGCAGCTTAGTTCAGAACACTGAAGCTTTCTTT
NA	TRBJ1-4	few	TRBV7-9	CASSSNRNEKLFF	TGTGCCAGCAGCTCAAACAGGAATGAAAAACTGTTTTTT
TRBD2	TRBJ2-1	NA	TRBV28	CASTLAGGPYEQFF	TGTGCCAGCACCTTAGCGGGAGGGCCTTATGAGCAGTTCTTC
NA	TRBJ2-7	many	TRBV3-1	CASSRADTYEQYF	TGTGCCAGCAGCCGGGCAGACACCTACGAGCAGTACTTC
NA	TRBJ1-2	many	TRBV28	CASRQDRRYYGYTF	TGTGCCAGCAGACAAGACAGGAGGTACTATGGCTACACCTTC
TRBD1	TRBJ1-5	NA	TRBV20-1	CSANRGKQPQHF	TGCAGTGCGAACAGGGGGAAACAGCCCCAGCATTTT
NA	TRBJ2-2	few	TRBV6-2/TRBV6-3	CASSFTGGTMNTGELFF	TGTGCCAGCAGTTTCACTGGGGGGACAATGAACACCGGGGAGCTGTTTTTT
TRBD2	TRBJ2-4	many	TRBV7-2	CASRPSGLAKNIQYF	TGTGCCAGCCGCCCTAGCGGTCTAGCCAAAAACATTCAGTACTTC
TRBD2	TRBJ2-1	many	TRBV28	CASRRAGVYEQFF	TGTGCCAGCCGGAGAGCGGGAGTGTATGAGCAGTTCTTC
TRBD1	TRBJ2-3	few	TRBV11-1	CASSTDRVPDTQYF	TGTGCCAGCAGCACCGACAGGGTCCCAGATACGCAGTATTTT
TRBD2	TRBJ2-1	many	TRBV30	CAWAGTSGSDEQFF	TGTGCTTGGGCGGGGACTAGCGGGAGTGATGAGCAGTTCTTC
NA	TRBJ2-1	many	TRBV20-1	CSARVEGLVGASSYNEQFF	TGCAGTGCTAGGGTCGAAGGGCTTGTGGGCGCGAGCTCCTACAATGAGCAGTTCTTC
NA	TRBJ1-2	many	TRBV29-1	CSAPSGRSGRELYGYTF	TGCAGCGCACCCTCCGGACGATCTGGCCGCGAGCTTTATGGCTACACCTTC
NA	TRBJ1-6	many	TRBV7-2	CASSLHQGDNSPLHF	TGTGCCAGCAGCTTACACCAGGGAGATAATTCACCCCTCCACTTT
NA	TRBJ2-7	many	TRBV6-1	CASSDLRYEQYF	TGTGCCAGCAGTGACCTCCGCTACGAGCAGTACTTC
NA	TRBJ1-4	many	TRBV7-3	CASSLLTREEKLFF	TGTGCCAGCAGCTTACTCACACGAGAAGAAAAACTGTTTTTT
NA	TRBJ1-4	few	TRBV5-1	CASSLGDSLGEKLFF	TGCGCCAGCAGCTTGGGAGATTCACTCGGGGAAAAACTGTTTTTT
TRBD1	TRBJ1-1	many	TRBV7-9	CASGLLQGVEAFF	TGTGCCAGCGGTCTATTACAGGGGGTTGAAGCTTTCTTT
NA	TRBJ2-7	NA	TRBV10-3	CAIRDSSDLSYEQYF	TGTGCCATCAGAGATTCTAGCGATCTCTCCTACGAGCAGTACTTC
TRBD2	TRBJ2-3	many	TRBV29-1	CSSRLAGGEDTQYF	TGCAGCTCAAGACTAGCGGGAGGAGAAGATACGCAGTATTTT
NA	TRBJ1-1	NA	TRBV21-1	CASTKDPGSDEAFF	TGTGCCAGCACCAAAGATCCGGGATCTGATGAAGCTTTCTTT
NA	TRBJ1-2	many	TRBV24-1	CATSGRALNYGYTF	TGTGCCACCAGTGGACGTGCACTTAACTATGGCTACACCTTC
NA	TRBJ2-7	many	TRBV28	CASSSVGTVSYEQYF	TGTGCCAGCAGTTCCGTCGGGACGGTTTCCTACGAGCAGTACTTC
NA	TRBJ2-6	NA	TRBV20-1	CSAFSGANVLTF	TGCAGTGCTTTTTCTGGGGCCAACGTCCTGACTTTC
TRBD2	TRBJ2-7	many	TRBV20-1	CSARLRREGAYEQYF	TGCAGTGCCAGACTTAGGCGGGAGGGCGCCTACGAGCAGTACTTC
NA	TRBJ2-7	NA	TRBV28	CASSPTTVNYEQYF	TGTGCCAGCAGCCCTACGACAGTTAACTACGAGCAGTACTTC
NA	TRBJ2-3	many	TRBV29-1	CSVGPTRPADTQYF	TGCAGCGTTGGCCCAACGAGGCCGGCGGATACGCAGTATTTT
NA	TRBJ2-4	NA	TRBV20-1	CSARPYTKNIQYF	TGCAGTGCCCGGCCATACACAAAAAACATTCAGTACTTC
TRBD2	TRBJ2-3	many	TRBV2	CASRLGLAGGEDTQYF	TGTGCCAGCAGACTGGGACTAGCGGGAGGAGAAGATACGCAGTATTTT